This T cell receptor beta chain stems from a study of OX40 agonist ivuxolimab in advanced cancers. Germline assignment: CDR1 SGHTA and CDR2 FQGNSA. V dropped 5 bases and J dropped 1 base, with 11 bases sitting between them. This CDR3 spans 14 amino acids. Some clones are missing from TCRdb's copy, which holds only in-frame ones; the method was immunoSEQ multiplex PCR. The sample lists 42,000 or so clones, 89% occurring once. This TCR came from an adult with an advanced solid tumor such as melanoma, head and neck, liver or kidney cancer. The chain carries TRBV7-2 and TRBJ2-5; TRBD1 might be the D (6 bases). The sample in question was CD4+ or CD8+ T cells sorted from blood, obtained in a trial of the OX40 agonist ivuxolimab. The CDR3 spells CASSLGHLQETQYF. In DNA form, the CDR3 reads TGTGCCAGCAGCCTGGGACACCTCCAAGAGACCCAGTACTTC.